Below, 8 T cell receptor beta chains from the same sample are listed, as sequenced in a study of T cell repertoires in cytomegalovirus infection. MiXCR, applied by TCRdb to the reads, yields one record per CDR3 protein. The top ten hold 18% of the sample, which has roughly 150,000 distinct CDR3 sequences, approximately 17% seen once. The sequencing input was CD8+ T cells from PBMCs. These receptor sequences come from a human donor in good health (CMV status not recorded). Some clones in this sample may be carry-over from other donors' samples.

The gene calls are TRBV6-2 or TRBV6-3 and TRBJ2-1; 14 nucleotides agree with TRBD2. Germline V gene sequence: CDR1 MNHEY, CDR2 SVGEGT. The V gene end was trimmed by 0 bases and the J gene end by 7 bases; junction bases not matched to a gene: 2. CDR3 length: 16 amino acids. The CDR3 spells CASSYSTSGGGNEQFF. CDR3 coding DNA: TGTGCCAGCAGTTACTCGACTAGCGGGGGGGGGAATGAGCAGTTCTTC.

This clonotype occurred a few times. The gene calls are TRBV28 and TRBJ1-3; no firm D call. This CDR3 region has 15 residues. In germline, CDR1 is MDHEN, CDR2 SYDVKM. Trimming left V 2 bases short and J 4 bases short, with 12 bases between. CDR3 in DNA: TGTGCCAGCAGTTTACCGGCCAATCGGGGAAACACCATATATTTT. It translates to CASSLPANRGNTIYF.

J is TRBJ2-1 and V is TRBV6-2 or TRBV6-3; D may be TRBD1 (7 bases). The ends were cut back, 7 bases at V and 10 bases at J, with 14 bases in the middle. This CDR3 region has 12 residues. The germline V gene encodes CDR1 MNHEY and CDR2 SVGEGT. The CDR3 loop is CASTQGGREQFF. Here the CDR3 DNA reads TGTGCCAGCACCCAGGGGGGCAGGGAGCAGTTCTTC.

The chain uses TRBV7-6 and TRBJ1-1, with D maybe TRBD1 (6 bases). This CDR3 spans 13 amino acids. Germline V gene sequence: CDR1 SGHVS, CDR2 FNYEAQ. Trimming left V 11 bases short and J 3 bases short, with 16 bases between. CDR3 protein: CAALGGKDTEAFF. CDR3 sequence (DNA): TGTGCCGCTCTGGGGGGCAAGGACACTGAAGCTTTCTTT.

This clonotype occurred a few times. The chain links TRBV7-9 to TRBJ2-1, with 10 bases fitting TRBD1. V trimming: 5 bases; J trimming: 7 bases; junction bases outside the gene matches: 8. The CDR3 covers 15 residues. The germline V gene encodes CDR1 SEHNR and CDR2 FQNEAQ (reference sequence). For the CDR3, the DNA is TGTGCCAGCAGCGCCCGGGACAGGGGACGAAATGAGCAGTTCTTC. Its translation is CASSARDRGRNEQFF.

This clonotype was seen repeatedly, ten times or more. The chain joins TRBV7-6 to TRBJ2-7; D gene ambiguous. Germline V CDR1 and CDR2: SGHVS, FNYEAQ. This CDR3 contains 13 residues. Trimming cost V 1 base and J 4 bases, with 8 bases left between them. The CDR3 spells CASSLGNSYEQYF. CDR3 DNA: TGTGCCAGCAGCTTAGGGAATTCTTACGAGCAGTACTTC.

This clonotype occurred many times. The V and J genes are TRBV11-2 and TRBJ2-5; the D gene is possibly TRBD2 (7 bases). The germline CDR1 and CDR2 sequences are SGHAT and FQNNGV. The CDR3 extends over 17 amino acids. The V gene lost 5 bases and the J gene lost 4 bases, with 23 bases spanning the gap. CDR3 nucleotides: TGTGCCAGCAGCCTCTCCCGGGGGGCACTGGAGGCAGAGACCCAGTACTTC. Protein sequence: CASSLSRGALEAETQYF.

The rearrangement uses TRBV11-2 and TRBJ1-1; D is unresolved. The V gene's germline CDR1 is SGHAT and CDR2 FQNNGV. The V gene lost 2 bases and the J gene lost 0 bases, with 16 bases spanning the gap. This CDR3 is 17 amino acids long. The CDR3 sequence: CASSLIPRTYMNTEAFF. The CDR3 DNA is TGTGCCAGCAGCTTAATTCCCAGGACCTACATGAACACTGAAGCTTTCTTT.